This entry features one T cell receptor (beta chain) sequence. This clone's antigen is unknown. Qualities for individual bases were not recorded, and no much larger clone is one base off. This specimen comes from a study of beta chain features in type 1 diabetes (dated by TCRdb to 2016 to 2019). In the study overall: No differences in mean age, gender distribution, total cell number or subset yield were found between patients and healthy donors. Regulatory and stem cell-like memory subsets were obtained from only 8 patients and roughly 8 healthy donors, while naive and central memory subsets were obtained from all 28 donors. In the study, recently diagnosed type 1 diabetes patients and matched healthy donors were compared on the TCRB repertoires of their sorted circulating CD4+ T cell subsets. A total of over 95,000,000 sorted cells were examined across all samples, and RNA yield correlated strongly with the number of cells per subset.

A single peripheral blood draw of 95 to 150 mL on average was collected from each donor into heparinised tubes. Using a panel that included CD45RO, CCR7, CD25, CD127, CD95 and CD27, naive, central memory, regulatory and stem cell-like memory CD4+ T cells were sorted on a BD FACSAria II. Every sorted population had a purity above 95%. Right away, PBMCs were isolated by Lymphoprep density gradient centrifugation and were stained directly, with no culture step. So that batch effects would be minimized, each experiment stained and sorted samples in pairs, pairing one healthy donor with one patient. Here is what the overall study found, with its caveats: Naive, central memory and regulatory TCRB repertoires appeared more similar among patients than among healthy donors. Because small numbers of individuals were included in the HLA sub-analyses, any influence of HLA type on TCRB rearrangement was left unresolved. Fewer insertions and more nucleotide deletions at VDJ recombination sites were observed in patients with type 1 diabetes, implying thymic rearrangement abnormalities. Shorter templates might be favored by PCR, yet because patient and control samples were amplified and corrected together, any such skew would affect both groups equally. Sequencing cDNA rather than genomic DNA could over-represent highly expressing activated cells, although activation and CD3 levels did not differ between groups. In all four CD4+ subsets, TCRB CDR3 length was moderately but significantly shorter in type 1 diabetes patients.

The High Capacity cDNA Reverse Transcription Kit was used to reverse transcribe all of the isolated RNA, meaning that expressed TCRB transcripts were what got sequenced. Deep immunoSEQ sequencing was applied to naive, central memory and regulatory T cell samples, giving an average of about 3.8 million total reads per sample. Sorted cells were lysed in RLT buffer, and RNA was extracted using DNase-treated RNeasy Micro or Mini kits according to cell number. Each cell subset was processed separately to prevent cross-contamination, with patient and healthy donor samples processed together. TCRB sequences were amplified from cDNA with the immunoSEQ multiplex PCR, producing 87-bp fragments spanning the CDR3 region. Sequencing of the amplicons was done on the Illumina HiSeq platform. In the authors' own workflow: Synthetic template baselines were used to correct PCR bias computationally, reads within Hamming distance 2 were collapsed, and singletons that could not be merged were discarded. Reads were aligned against IMGT so that V, D and J genes, CDR3 length and insertions or deletions at six rearrangement sites could be assigned. Clonotype counts were normalized to sorted cell number within each subset before computing true diversity and Gini coefficients with the tcR R package. The overlap coefficient, calculated on TCRB nucleotide sequences, was used to quantify repertoire sharing. What TCRdb holds here is the immuneACCESS table cut down to in-frame rearrangements. Part of the clones is not present; checked against another copy, under half of the missing clones reflect an unresolved V gene, and the others are unexplained. The V and J calls and clone size were taken over from that table, and D and trimming were inferred from the DNA. The sample data list over 90,000 clones, and under 30% of these were observed just once. Around 0.5% of the sample goes to the ten largest clones.

The CDR3 contains 14 residues, cysteine and phenylalanine counted. The sequence is cut down to CDR3 DNA, 42 bases in frame from base 1. Trimming costs V 4 bases and J 9 bases, and their ends lie 17 bases apart. According to the germline V gene, CDR1 reads SGHRS and CDR2 reads YFSETQ. The receptor chain draws on TRBV5-1 and TRBJ1-5; the D gene remains uncertain. The clonotype comes from a woman aged 18 to 35 with type 1 diabetes. The sample was central memory CD4+ T cells from blood. The CDR3 protein is CASSPADPRGPQHF. Read as DNA, the sequence is TGCGCCAGCAGCCCGGCCGACCCCAGAGGGCCCCAGCATTTT.